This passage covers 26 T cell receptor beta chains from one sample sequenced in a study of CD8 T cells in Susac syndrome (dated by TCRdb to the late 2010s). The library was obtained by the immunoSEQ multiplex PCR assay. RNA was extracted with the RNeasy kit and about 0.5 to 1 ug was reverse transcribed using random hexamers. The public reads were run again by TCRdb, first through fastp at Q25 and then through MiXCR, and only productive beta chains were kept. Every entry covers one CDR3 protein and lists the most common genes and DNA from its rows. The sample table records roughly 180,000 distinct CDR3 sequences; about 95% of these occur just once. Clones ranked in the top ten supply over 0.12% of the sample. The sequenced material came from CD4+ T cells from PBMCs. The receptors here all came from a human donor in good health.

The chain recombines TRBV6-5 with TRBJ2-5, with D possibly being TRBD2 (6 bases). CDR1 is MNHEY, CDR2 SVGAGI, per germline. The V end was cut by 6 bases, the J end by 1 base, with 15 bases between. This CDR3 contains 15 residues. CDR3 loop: CASSPSWTIQETQYF. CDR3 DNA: TGTGCCAGCAGCCCATCATGGACTATCCAAGAGACCCAGTACTTC.

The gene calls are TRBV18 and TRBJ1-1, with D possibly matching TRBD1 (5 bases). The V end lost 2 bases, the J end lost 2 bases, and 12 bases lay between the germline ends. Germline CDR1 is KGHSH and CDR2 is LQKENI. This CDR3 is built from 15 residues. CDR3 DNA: TGTGCCAGCTCACCAATCGGGGGAGGAAACACTGAAGCTTTCTTT. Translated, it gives CASSPIGGGNTEAFF.

The CDR3 here is CASTWRTGGYEQYF. As DNA, the CDR3 is TGTGCCAGCACCTGGAGGACAGGGGGCTACGAGCAGTACTTC. J is TRBJ2-7 and V is TRBV11-2; TRBD1 matches at 10 bases. Germline V gives CDR1 SGHAT, CDR2 FQNNGV. This CDR3 spans 14 amino acids. J was trimmed by 3 bases and V by 7 bases; bases with no gene match: 6.

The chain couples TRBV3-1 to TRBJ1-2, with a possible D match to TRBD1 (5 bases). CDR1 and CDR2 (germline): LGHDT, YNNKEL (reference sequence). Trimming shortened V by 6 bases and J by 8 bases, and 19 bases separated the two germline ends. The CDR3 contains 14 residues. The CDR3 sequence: CASSARDGGRGYTF. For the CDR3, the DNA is TGTGCCAGCAGTGCCCGGGACGGTGGCAGAGGCTACACCTTC.

CDR3 region: CATSDPSAVTGTDTQYF. CDR3 in DNA: TGTGCCACCAGTGATCCCTCCGCCGTCACCGGTACAGATACGCAGTATTTT. The V and J genes are TRBV24-1 and TRBJ2-3, with D unclear. Germline V gene sequence: CDR1 KGHDR, CDR2 SFDVKD. The CDR3 loop spans 17 amino acids. Trimming pared 3 bases from V and 3 bases from J, leaving 18 bases between.

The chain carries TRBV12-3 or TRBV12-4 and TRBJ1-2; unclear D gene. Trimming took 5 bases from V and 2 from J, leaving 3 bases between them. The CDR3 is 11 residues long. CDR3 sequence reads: CASSGNYGYTF. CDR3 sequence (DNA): TGTGCCAGCAGTGGGAACTATGGCTACACCTTC.

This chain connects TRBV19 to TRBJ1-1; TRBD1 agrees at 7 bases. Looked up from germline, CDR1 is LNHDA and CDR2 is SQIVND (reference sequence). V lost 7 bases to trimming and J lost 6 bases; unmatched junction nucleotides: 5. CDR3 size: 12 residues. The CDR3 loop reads CASTSDRAEAFF. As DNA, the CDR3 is TGTGCCAGTACCTCAGACAGGGCTGAAGCTTTCTTT.

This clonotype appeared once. CDR3 bases: TGCAGCGTCCGGACAGGGGAAGAGACCCAGTACTTC. It encodes CSVRTGEETQYF. The chain employs TRBV29-1 and TRBJ2-5; 9 nucleotides agree with TRBD1. Germline values: CDR1 SQVTM, CDR2 ANQGSEA. The CDR3 runs to 12 residues. Unmatched junction bases numbered 2, after V lost 6 bases and J lost 3 bases.

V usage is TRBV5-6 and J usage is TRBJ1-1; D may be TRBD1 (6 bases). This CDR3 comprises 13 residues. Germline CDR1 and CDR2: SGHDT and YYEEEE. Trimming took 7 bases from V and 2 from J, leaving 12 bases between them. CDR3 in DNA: TGTGCCAGCGCGGGACAATTAAACACTGAAGCTTTCTTT. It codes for CASAGQLNTEAFF.

CDR3 bases: TGTGCCAGCAGTCGTGGCCCAGATACGCAGTATTTT. Amino acid sequence: CASSRGPDTQYF. The chain has TRBV9 and TRBJ2-3; D is undetermined. V lost 5 bases and J 4 bases, leaving 8 bases between the germline ends. From germline, CDR1 is SGDLS and CDR2 YYNGEE. There are 12 residues in the CDR3.

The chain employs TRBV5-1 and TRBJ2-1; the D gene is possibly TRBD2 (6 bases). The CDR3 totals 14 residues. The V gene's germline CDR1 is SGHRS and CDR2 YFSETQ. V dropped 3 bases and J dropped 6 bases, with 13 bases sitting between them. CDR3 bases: TGCGCCAGCAGCTCCGGGACTGTTTTCAATGAGCAGTTCTTC. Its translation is CASSSGTVFNEQFF.

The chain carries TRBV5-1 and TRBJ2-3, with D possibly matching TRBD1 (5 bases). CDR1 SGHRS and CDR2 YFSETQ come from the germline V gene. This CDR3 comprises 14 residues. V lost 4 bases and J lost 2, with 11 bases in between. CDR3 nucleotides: TGCGCCAGCAGCAGGGGCCAGAACACAGATACGCAGTATTTT. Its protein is CASSRGQNTDTQYF.

The CDR3: CASSLGEDQPQHF. The CDR3 DNA sequence: TGTGCCAGCAGTTTAGGGGAGGATCAGCCCCAGCATTTT. The genes are TRBV12-3 or TRBV12-4 and TRBJ1-5; D remains ambiguous. This CDR3 has 13 amino acids. The V and J ends lost 1 base and 5 bases respectively, with 6 bases between them.

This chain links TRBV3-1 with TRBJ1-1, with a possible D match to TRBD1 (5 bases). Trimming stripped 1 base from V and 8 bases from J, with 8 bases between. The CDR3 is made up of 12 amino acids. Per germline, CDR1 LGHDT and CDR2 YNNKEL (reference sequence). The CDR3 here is CASSQARGEAFF. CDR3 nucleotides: TGTGCCAGCAGCCAAGCTCGGGGGGAAGCTTTCTTT.

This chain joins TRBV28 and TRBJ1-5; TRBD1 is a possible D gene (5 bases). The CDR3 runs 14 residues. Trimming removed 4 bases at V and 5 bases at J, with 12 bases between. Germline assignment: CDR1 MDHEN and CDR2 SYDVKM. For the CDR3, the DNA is TGTGCCAGCAGTTCTCTGGGACCCCATCAGCCCCAGCATTTT. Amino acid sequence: CASSSLGPHQPQHF.

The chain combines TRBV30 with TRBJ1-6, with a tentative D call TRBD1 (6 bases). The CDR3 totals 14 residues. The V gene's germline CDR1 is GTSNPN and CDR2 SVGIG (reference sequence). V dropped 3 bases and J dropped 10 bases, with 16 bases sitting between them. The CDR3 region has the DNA TGTGCCTGGAGCCCGGACAGTCTGGTGTCACCCCTCCACTTT. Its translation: CAWSPDSLVSPLHF.

CDR3 DNA sequence: TGCGCCAGCAGCCTCGGGACTAGGGTCTACAATGAGCAGTTCTTC. Translating gives CASSLGTRVYNEQFF. The chain couples TRBV4-3 to TRBJ2-1; 8 bases align to TRBD2. The CDR3 loop spans 15 amino acids. Germline V gene data show CDR1 as LGHNA and CDR2 as YSLEER. V shed 4 bases, J shed 3 bases, and the junction held 5 bases outside the gene matches.

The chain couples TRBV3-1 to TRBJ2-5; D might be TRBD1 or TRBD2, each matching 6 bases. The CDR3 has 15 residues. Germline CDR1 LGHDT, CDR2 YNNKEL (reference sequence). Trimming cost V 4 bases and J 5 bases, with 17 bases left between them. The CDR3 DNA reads TGTGCCAGCAGCCTGTCATCGGGGGCCGTGGAGACCCAGTACTTC. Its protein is CASSLSSGAVETQYF.

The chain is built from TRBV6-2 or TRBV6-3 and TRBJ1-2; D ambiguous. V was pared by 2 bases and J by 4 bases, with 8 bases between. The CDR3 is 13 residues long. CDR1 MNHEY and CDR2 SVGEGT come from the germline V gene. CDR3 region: CASSYEVAYGYTF. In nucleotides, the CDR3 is TGTGCCAGCAGTTACGAGGTCGCCTATGGCTACACCTTC.

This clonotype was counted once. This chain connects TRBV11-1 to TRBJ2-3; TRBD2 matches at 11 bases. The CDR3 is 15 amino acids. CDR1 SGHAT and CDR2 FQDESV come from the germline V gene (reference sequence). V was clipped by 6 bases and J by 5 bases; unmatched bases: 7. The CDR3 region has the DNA TGTGCCAGCAGGCCCGGGACTAGCGGACTAGATACGCAGTATTTT. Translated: CASRPGTSGLDTQYF.

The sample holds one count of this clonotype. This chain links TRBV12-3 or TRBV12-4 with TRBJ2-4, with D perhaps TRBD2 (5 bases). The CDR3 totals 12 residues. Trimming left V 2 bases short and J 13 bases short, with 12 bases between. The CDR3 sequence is CASSLRVGNQYF. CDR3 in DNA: TGTGCCAGCAGTTTAAGGGTCGGGAACCAGTACTTC.

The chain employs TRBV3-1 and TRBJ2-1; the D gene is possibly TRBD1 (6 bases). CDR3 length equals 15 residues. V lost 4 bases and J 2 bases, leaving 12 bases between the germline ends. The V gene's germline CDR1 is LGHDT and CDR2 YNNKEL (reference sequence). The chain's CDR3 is CASSRGQNTYNEQFF. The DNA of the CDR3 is TGTGCCAGCAGCCGAGGACAGAATACCTACAATGAGCAGTTCTTC.

The CDR3 region is CATSRSTDGYTF. In DNA form, the CDR3 reads TGTGCCACCAGCAGATCCACCGATGGCTACACCTTC. This chain joins TRBV15 and TRBJ1-2, with unresolved D. Trimming left V 2 bases short and J 6 bases short, with 7 bases between. The germline CDR1 and CDR2 sequences are LNHNV and YYDKDF (reference sequence). The length of the CDR3 is 12 residues.

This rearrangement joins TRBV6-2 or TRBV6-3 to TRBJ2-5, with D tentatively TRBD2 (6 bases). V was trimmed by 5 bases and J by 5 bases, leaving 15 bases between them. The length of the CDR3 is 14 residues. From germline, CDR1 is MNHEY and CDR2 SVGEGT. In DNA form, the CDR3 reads TGTGCCAGCAGTCGCCCGTTCCGGGGGGAGACCCAGTACTTC. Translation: CASSRPFRGETQYF.

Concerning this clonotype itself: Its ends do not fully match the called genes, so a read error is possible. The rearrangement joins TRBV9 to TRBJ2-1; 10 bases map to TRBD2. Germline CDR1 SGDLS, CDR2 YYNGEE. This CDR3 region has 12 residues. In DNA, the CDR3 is TGTGCCAGCAGCAAACCGGGACTAGCGATGGGCTTC. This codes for CASSKPGLAMGF.

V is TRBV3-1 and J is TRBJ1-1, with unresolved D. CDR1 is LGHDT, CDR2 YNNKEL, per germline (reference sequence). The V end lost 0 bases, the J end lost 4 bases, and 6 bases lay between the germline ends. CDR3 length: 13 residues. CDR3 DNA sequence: TGTGCCAGCAGCCAAGAACGATCCACTGAAGCTTTCTTT. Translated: CASSQERSTEAFF. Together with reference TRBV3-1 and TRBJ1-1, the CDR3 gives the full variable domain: DTAVSQTPKYLVTQMGNDKSIKCEQNLGHDTMYWYKQDSKKFLKIMFSYNNKELIINETVPNRFSPKSPDKAHLNLHINSLELGDSAVYFCASSQERSTEAFFGQGTRLTVV.